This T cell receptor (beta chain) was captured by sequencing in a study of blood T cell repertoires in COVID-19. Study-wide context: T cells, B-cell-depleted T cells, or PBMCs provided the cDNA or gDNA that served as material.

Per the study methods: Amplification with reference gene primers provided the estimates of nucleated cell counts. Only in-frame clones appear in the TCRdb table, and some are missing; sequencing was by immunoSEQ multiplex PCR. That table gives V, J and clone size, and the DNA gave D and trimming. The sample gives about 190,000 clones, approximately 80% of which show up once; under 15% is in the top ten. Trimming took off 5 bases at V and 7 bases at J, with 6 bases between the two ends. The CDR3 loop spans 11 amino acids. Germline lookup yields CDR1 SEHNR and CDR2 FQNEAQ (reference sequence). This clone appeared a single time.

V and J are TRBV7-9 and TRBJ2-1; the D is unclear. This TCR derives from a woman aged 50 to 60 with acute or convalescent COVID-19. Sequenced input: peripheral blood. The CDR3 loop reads CASSVLNEQFF. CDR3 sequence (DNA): TGTGCCAGCAGCGTACTGAATGAGCAGTTCTTC.